The 27 T cell receptor beta chains below were found in one sample sequenced in a study of T-cell reconstitution after alpha-beta-depleted transplantation in children. Unique molecular identifiers were incorporated when the TCRbeta library was constructed. From the PCR reads, TCRdb called clonotypes with MiXCR, one entry per CDR3 protein. The data hold hundreds of thousands of distinct CDR3 sequences, with approximately 12% observed a single time. Sequenced here: PBMCs, mostly from graft donor cells, sampled 360 days after TCRalphabeta/CD19-depleted stem cell transplant. Source of these receptors: a male patient between 5 and 17 years old who had a stem cell transplant for acute myeloid leukemia, so the T cells may come from the graft donor.

This chain links TRBV4-2 with TRBJ2-7; tentatively, D is TRBD2 (5 bases). Looked up from germline, CDR1 is LGHNA and CDR2 is YNFKEQ. Trimming cost V 1 base and J 0 bases, with 19 bases left between them. The CDR3 runs 18 residues. Here the CDR3 reads CASSQGVLWERSSYEQYF. The CDR3, as DNA: TGTGCCAGCAGCCAAGGGGTTTTGTGGGAGAGAAGCTCCTACGAGCAGTACTTC.

The genes are TRBV28 and TRBJ1-5; 8 bases fit TRBD1. J lost 1 base, V lost 4 bases, and 21 bases had no gene match. Germline-derived CDR1 and CDR2 are MDHEN and SYDVKM. CDR3 size: 21 residues. This CDR3 reads CASSWRKRWTGKWESNQPQHF. In DNA form, the CDR3 reads TGTGCCAGCAGTTGGAGGAAAAGGTGGACAGGGAAGTGGGAAAGCAATCAGCCCCAGCATTTT.

This clonotype was counted many times. The genes are TRBV5-1 and TRBJ2-7; the match to TRBD1 covers 9 bases. The V gene end was trimmed by 4 bases and the J gene end by 5 bases; junction bases not matched to a gene: 10. CDR1 is SGHRS, CDR2 YFSETQ, per germline. The CDR3 has 15 residues. The CDR3 loop reads CASSMRTGDPHEQYF. The DNA for the CDR3 is TGCGCCAGCAGCATGAGGACAGGGGATCCTCACGAGCAGTACTTC.

This clonotype was detected only once. Relative to the germline gene, one junction end is altered; a read error may explain this. The gene calls are TRBV7-3 and TRBJ2-7, with 9 positions matching TRBD1. CDR1 is SGHTA and CDR2 is FQGTGA in the germline V gene. The CDR3 is 14 residues long. The CDR3 nucleotides read TGTGCCAGCAGCCTAACCGGGACAGGGAACGAGCAGTACTTC. This sequence encodes CASSLTGTGNEQYF.

V usage is TRBV29-1 and J usage is TRBJ2-1; 8 bases match TRBD1. The V and J ends lost 7 bases and 6 bases, in that order; junction bases with no gene match: 5. This CDR3 has 12 amino acids. Germline V gene sequence: CDR1 SQVTM, CDR2 ANQGSEA. In DNA, the CDR3 is TGCAGCGCCGGACAGGGTAGCAATGAGCAGTTCTTC. Amino acids: CSAGQGSNEQFF.

DNA of the CDR3: TGTGCCAGCAGCTCGGACAGGGGCCACTCCTACGAGCAGTACTTC. Amino acids: CASSSDRGHSYEQYF. The chain links TRBV7-9 to TRBJ2-7, with TRBD1 matching over 9 bases. The CDR3 loop spans 15 amino acids. The germline CDR1 and CDR2 sequences are SEHNR and FQNEAQ (reference sequence). Losses at the gene ends were 4 bases for V and 0 bases for J; bases not matched to a gene: 4.

This clonotype was observed a handful of times. The V call is TRBV3-1, the J call TRBJ2-1, with a weak D call TRBD2 (5 bases). V was pared by 0 bases and J by 2 bases, with 8 bases between. CDR1 LGHDT and CDR2 YNNKEL come from the germline V gene (reference sequence). The CDR3 totals 15 residues. CDR3 in amino acids: CASSQELVPYNEQFF. The CDR3 DNA reads as TGTGCCAGCAGCCAAGAACTAGTACCCTACAATGAGCAGTTCTTC.

This clonotype has a handful of counts. The chain links TRBV20-1 to TRBJ2-7; a possible D gene is TRBD1 (6 bases). V was cut by 0 bases and J by 0 bases, with 12 bases left in between. This CDR3 spans 15 amino acids. Germline V gene sequence: CDR1 DFQATT, CDR2 SNEGSKA (reference sequence). The CDR3 sequence: CSARDGGRASYEQYF. CDR3 in DNA: TGCAGTGCTAGAGATGGGGGCAGGGCCTCCTACGAGCAGTACTTC.

The chain has TRBV24-1 and TRBJ2-3; a possible D gene is TRBD2 (5 bases). Germline CDR1 is KGHDR and CDR2 is SFDVKD. Trimming cost V 4 bases and J 1 base, with 20 bases left between them. The CDR3 has 18 residues. This CDR3 reads CATSESEARGPRTDTQYF. The CDR3 DNA follows: TGTGCCACCAGTGAAAGTGAGGCCCGAGGGCCCCGCACAGATACGCAGTATTTT.

The rearrangement links TRBV6-1 to TRBJ2-2; D remains unclear. CDR1 MNHNS and CDR2 SASEGT come from the germline V gene. The CDR3 has 16 residues. The V and J ends lost 9 bases and 0 bases respectively, with 17 bases between them. CDR3 loop: CARTLTRTANTGELFF. In DNA form, the CDR3 reads TGTGCCAGAACCCTAACCAGGACCGCGAACACCGGGGAGCTGTTTTTT.

The chain has TRBV6-2 or TRBV6-3 and TRBJ2-5, with D uncertain. CDR3 size: 13 residues. CDR1 is MNHEY and CDR2 is SVGEGT in the germline V gene. Trimming took 6 bases from V and 5 from J, leaving 13 bases between them. For the CDR3, the DNA is TGTGCCAGCAGCAGATGGAAGGCGGAGACCCAGTACTTC. This sequence encodes CASSRWKAETQYF.

The DNA for the CDR3 is TGTGCCAGCAGCTTAGCAGGGACTTTGAGCACCGGGGAGCTGTTTTTT. Amino acids: CASSLAGTLSTGELFF. The V and J genes are TRBV7-8 and TRBJ2-2; D possibly corresponds to TRBD2 (6 bases). Trimming left V 0 bases short and J 4 bases short, with 12 bases between. Germline V gives CDR1 SGHVS, CDR2 FQNEAQ. This CDR3 has 16 amino acids.

This clonotype has more than one count but fewer than ten. The chain has TRBV29-1 and TRBJ2-2; D remains ambiguous. Germline CDR1 reads SQVTM; CDR2 reads ANQGSEA. The V gene lost 1 base and the J gene lost 6 bases, with 12 bases spanning the gap. The CDR3 is made up of 14 amino acids. The CDR3 spells CSVEGRLGPGELFF. The CDR3 DNA sequence: TGCAGCGTTGAAGGGAGATTAGGTCCCGGGGAGCTGTTTTTT.

The CDR3 is CASSSRRGYNQPQHF. The CDR3 region has the DNA TGTGCCAGCAGTTCTCGACGGGGCTATAATCAGCCCCAGCATTTT. V gene TRBV28 combines with J gene TRBJ1-5, with D maybe TRBD1 (5 bases). V was trimmed by 4 bases and J by 4 bases, leaving 14 bases between them. The CDR3 length is 15 residues. The germline V gene has CDR1 MDHEN and CDR2 SYDVKM.

This clonotype was counted at least ten times. The chain's CDR3 is CASRQGLNTGELFF. Written as DNA, the CDR3 is TGTGCCAGCAGGCAGGGACTAAACACCGGGGAGCTGTTTTTT. The chain employs TRBV28 and TRBJ2-2; 7 bases match TRBD2. Trimming at V came to 6 bases and at J to 2 bases, leaving 3 bases not matched to a gene. The germline CDR1 and CDR2 sequences are MDHEN and SYDVKM. The CDR3 is 14 amino acids.

This clonotype was observed at least ten times. The J gene is TRBJ1-1, the V gene TRBV4-2, with D possibly being TRBD1 (6 bases). Trimming cost V 5 bases and J 0 bases, with 13 bases left between them. There are 15 residues in the CDR3. Germline V lookup: CDR1 LGHNA, CDR2 YNFKEQ. The CDR3, as DNA: TGTGCCAGCAGCTTCGGGGGGGCGATGAACACTGAAGCTTTCTTT. Its protein product is CASSFGGAMNTEAFF.

This clonotype was detected only a few times. The rearrangement links TRBV24-1 to TRBJ2-1, with TRBD2 matching 9 bases. V lost 5 bases, J lost 0 bases, and 4 bases stayed unmatched. The germline CDR1 and CDR2 sequences are KGHDR and SFDVKD. This CDR3 has 16 amino acids. The CDR3 loop is CATSVVSGSSYNEQFF. The CDR3 DNA sequence: TGTGCCACCAGTGTCGTTAGCGGGAGCTCCTACAATGAGCAGTTCTTC.

This clonotype was found many times. This chain uses TRBV28 with TRBJ2-2; D is possibly TRBD1 (5 bases). The CDR3 spans 16 residues. Trimming removed 7 bases from V and 0 bases from J, with 15 bases in between. In germline, CDR1 is MDHEN, CDR2 SYDVKM. This CDR3 reads CASTYRRNTNTGELFF. The CDR3, as DNA: TGTGCCAGCACCTACAGGAGAAACACGAACACCGGGGAGCTGTTTTTT.

The CDR3 loop is CSASLISYEQYF. In nucleotides, the CDR3 is TGCAGTGCTAGTTTGATTTCCTACGAGCAGTACTTC. V is TRBV20-1 and J is TRBJ2-7; D remains unclear. Per the germline V gene, CDR1 is DFQATT and CDR2 is SNEGSKA (reference sequence). The CDR3 is 12 amino acids. The V gene lost 3 bases and the J gene lost 1 base, with 7 bases spanning the gap.

This clonotype occurred a few times. Here the CDR3 reads CSATLAGPPETQYF. Written as DNA, the CDR3 is TGCAGTGCTACCCTAGCGGGACCCCCTGAGACCCAGTACTTC. The chain carries TRBV20-1 and TRBJ2-5; TRBD2 aligns across 9 bases. This CDR3 is built from 14 residues. V shed 4 bases and J 5 bases; nucleotides not matched to a gene: 8. From germline, CDR1 is DFQATT and CDR2 SNEGSKA (reference sequence).

The chain couples TRBV7-9 to TRBJ2-2, with 11 bases aligning to TRBD2. The V and J ends lost 5 bases and 5 bases, in that order; junction bases with no gene match: 10. CDR1 and CDR2 from the germline V gene are SEHNR and FQNEAQ (reference sequence). This CDR3 contains 17 residues. The CDR3 loop reads CASSTRRLAGQTGELFF. CDR3 bases: TGTGCCAGCAGCACCCGACGACTAGCGGGACAGACCGGGGAGCTGTTTTTT.

This clonotype was picked up many times. V is TRBV9 and J is TRBJ2-1; D might be TRBD1 (7 bases). Germline CDR1 is SGDLS and CDR2 is YYNGEE. With 0 bases removed from V and 3 bases from J, the gap between germline ends came to 10 bases. The CDR3 extends over 15 amino acids. CDR3 coding DNA: TGTGCCAGCAGCGTAGGCGGGACAGTCTACAATGAGCAGTTCTTC. Protein sequence: CASSVGGTVYNEQFF.

This sequence joins TRBV7-3 and TRBJ2-1; 11 bases line up with TRBD2. Germline CDR1 SGHTA, CDR2 FQGTGA. The CDR3 is 13 amino acids. V gave up 4 bases and J gave up 9 bases; unmatched junction bases: 2. CDR3 DNA sequence: TGTGCCAGCAGCTCACTAGCGGGAGTTGAGCAGTTCTTC. Its protein product is CASSSLAGVEQFF.

This clonotype was counted between two and nine times. The chain uses TRBV14 and TRBJ1-2; no definite D call. CDR3 size: 13 residues. The germline V and J ends were trimmed by 1 base and 3 bases, with 6 bases remaining between them. The germline CDR1 and CDR2 sequences are SGHDN and FVKESK. CDR3 DNA: TGTGCCAGCAGCCAAGGAGCGGACTATGGCTACACCTTC. Its translation: CASSQGADYGYTF.

The sample holds many counts of this clonotype. CDR3 nucleotide sequence: TGTGCCAGCAGCTTTCACGGTGGAGATACGCAGTATTTT. Protein: CASSFHGGDTQYF. This chain joins TRBV7-2 and TRBJ2-3, with D unresolved. Germline loops: CDR1 SGHTA, CDR2 FQGNSA. V lost 3 bases to trimming and J lost 5 bases, with 9 bases between them. The CDR3 has 13 amino acids. Full variable domain (remainder filled in from reference TRBV7-2 and TRBJ2-3): GAGVSQSPSNKVTEKGKDVELRCDPISGHTALYWYRQSLGQGLEFLIYFQGNSAPDKSGLPSDRFSAERTGGSVSTLTIQRTQQEDSAVYLCASSFHGGDTQYFGPGTRLTVL.

The CDR3 region is CASSFAGVAYEQYF. The DNA for the CDR3 is TGTGCCAGCAGTTTTGCGGGAGTGGCCTACGAGCAGTACTTC. V usage is TRBV12-3 or TRBV12-4 and J usage is TRBJ2-7; 7 bases are shared with TRBD2. The trim removed 3 bases at V and 2 bases at J, leaving 4 bases unmatched. This CDR3 spans 14 amino acids.

V is TRBV20-1 and J is TRBJ2-7; 7 nucleotides align to TRBD1. With V trimmed by 0 bases and J by 5 bases, 10 bases remained unmatched. Germline values: CDR1 DFQATT, CDR2 SNEGSKA (reference sequence). The CDR3 loop spans 15 amino acids. As DNA, the CDR3 is TGCAGTGCTAGAGATGGGACAGTAATAACGCACGAGCAGTACTTC. Protein product: CSARDGTVITHEQYF.